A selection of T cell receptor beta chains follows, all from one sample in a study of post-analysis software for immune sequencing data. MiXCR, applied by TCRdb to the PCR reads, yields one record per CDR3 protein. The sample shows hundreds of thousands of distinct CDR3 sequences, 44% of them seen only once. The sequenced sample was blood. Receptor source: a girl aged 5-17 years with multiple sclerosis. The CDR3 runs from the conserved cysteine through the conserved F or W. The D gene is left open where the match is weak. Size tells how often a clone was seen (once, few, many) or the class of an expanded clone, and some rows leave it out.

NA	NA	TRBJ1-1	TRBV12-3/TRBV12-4	TGTGCCAGCAGTTTTTTGAGACGGGCGAACACTGAAGCTTTCTTT	CASSFLRRANTEAFF
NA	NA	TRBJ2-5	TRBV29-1	TGCAGCGGTCATGGTCCTTCTGGAGAGACCCAGTACTTC	CSGHGPSGETQYF
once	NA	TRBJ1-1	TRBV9	TGTGCCAGCAGCGTAGTTCGGGGCACTGAAGCTTTCTTT	CASSVVRGTEAFF
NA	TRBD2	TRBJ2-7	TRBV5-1	TGCGCCAGCAGCTTAAACCCTCCTAGCGGGTTCGTCTTC	CASSLNPPSGFVF
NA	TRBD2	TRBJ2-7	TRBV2	TGTGCCAGCAGCGACGGGACTAGCGGGAGGGTCTACGAGCAGTACTTC	CASSDGTSGRVYEQYF
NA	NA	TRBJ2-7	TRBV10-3	TGTGCCATCAGTGAGTCTGAAATCCCCGAGCAGTACTTC	CAISESEIPEQYF
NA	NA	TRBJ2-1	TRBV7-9	TGTGCCAGCAGCTTAGTCGGCGGGATGGGTGAGCAGGTCTTC	CASSLVGGMGEQVF
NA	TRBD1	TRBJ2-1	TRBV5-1	TGCGCCAGCAGCTCCTCCAGGGGGTCTTCAAATGAGCAGTTCTTC	CASSSSRGSSNEQFF
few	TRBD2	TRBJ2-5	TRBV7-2	TGTGCCAGCCGCTTAGCGGGGATCGACCAAGAGACCCAGTACTTC	CASRLAGIDQETQYF
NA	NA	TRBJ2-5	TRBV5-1	TGCGCCAGCAGCATCGCCGGGACCGAGAAAGAGACCCAGTACTTC	CASSIAGTEKETQYF
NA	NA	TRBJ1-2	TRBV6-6	TGTGCCAGCAGGGCAGACATGGTAACTGGCTACACCTTC	CASRADMVTGYTF
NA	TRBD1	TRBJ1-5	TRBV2	TGTGCCAGCGAACAGGGGGCGCATAGCAATCAGCCCCAGCATTTT	CASEQGAHSNQPQHF
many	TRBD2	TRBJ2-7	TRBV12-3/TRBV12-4	TGTGCCAGCAGCCCTAGCGGCTCCTACGAGCAGTACTTC	CASSPSGSYEQYF
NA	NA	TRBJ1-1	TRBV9	TGTGCCAGCAGCGTAGTAGGTATGAACACTGAAGCTTTCTTT	CASSVVGMNTEAFF
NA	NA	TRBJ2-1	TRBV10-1	TGCGCCAGCAGTGAGTCCGGTCGGGGGGCAAATGAGCAGTTCTTC	CASSESGRGANEQFF
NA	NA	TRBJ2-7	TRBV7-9	TGTGCCAGCATTGCTGGGACCCACAACGTGTACGAGCAGTACTTC	CASIAGTHNVYEQYF
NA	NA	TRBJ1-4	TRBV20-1	TGCAGTGCTAGAGATCCCGGACAGAGTAATGAAAAACTGTTTTTT	CSARDPGQSNEKLFF
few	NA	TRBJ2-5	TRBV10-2	TGCGCCAGCAGCCCAACCCTAATCGGCTGGCCCCAAGAGACCCAGTACTTC	CASSPTLIGWPQETQYF
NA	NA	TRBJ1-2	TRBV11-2	TGTGCCAGCAGCTTATGGGCTGCCGCTAACTATGGCTACACCTTC	CASSLWAAANYGYTF
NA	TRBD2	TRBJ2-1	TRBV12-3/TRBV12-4	TGTGCCAGCAGTCCTAGCGGGACCGGCTCCAATGAGCAGTTCTTC	CASSPSGTGSNEQFF
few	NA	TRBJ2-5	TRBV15	TGTGCCACCAGCAGACCCCAGGGCAATGGTGAGCAGTACTTC	CATSRPQGNGEQYF
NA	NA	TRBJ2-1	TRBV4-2	TGTGCCAGCAGCCAAGATCGGTCCTACAATGAGCAGTTCTTC	CASSQDRSYNEQFF
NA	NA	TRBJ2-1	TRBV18	TGTGCCAGCTCACCCTTCGCCCTCAATGAGCAGTTCTTC	CASSPFALNEQFF
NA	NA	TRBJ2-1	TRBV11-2	TGTGCCAGCAGCTTAAGGCTGTGGGCTAGGGATGAGCAGTTCTTC	CASSLRLWARDEQFF
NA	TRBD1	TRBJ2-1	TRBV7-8	TGTGCCGCAATGACAGGGACGTACAATGAGCAGTTCTTC	CAAMTGTYNEQFF
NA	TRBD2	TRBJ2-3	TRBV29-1	TGCAGCGTTGTTCGGACTAGCGGGAGGTCAGATACGCAGTATTTT	CSVVRTSGRSDTQYF
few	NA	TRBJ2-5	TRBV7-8	TGTGCCAGCAGCTTAAGGCCCGGGGGGCGCAGGGAGACCCAGTACTTC	CASSLRPGGRRETQYF
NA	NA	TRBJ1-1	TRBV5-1	TGCGCCAGCAGCTTGGACAGGCCCCTCGGCACTGAAGCTTTCTTT	CASSLDRPLGTEAFF